This TCR beta chain was identified in a study of shared clonotypes between healthy human individuals. It was CD45RO-negative cells, positively selected for CCR7, that made up naive CD8 cells, with terminally differentiated effector memory CD45RA+ cells excluded. Adults of Caucasian background living in Nashville, Tennessee made up all donors. Evenly divided among several immunoSEQ plates was the genomic DNA of each subset. The protocol was immunoSEQ multiplex PCR, while the TCRdb copy is restricted to in-frame clones and leaves out a portion. The sample holds about 1.9 million clones; 80% to 95% are singletons and the top ten take approximately 1.7%. This CDR3 contains 15 residues. Germline assignment: CDR1 MNHEY and CDR2 SMNVEV (reference sequence). V lost 1 base and J 0 bases, leaving 7 bases between the germline ends. Remarks on this clone: Distinct nucleotide sequences in the sample also encode this CDR3.

The chain carries TRBV27 and TRBJ2-1, with no clear D. The TCR sequence derives from a man aged 18 to 29 in good health. Some clones in this sample may be carry-over from other donors' samples. The sample was naive CD8+ T cells from PBMCs. The CDR3 coding sequence is TGTGCCAGCAGTTTATGGGGTAGCTCCTACAATGAGCAGTTCTTC. It codes for CASSLWGSSYNEQFF.